The TCR beta chain described here comes from a study of cytomegalovirus exposure and HLA in healthy donors (dated by TCRdb to about 2017). Some background on the complete study: According to an earlier analysis of 587 of the donors, some 180 million T cells yielded 95 million to 140 million unique TCR beta sequences and more than 250 Gb of sequence data. Both class I and class II loci were covered by HLA typing, at four-digit resolution. A later genetic analysis took genome-wide SNP genotypes for about three fifths of the 666 donors and used that subset as a discovery cohort. To predict cytomegalovirus infection status, the study combined high-throughput TCR immunosequencing, statistical association of individual TCRs with disease status, and machine learning. In the later analysis, no new phenotypic data were used to find candidate immune exposures; instead, reliance was placed on TCR beta sequences and their occurrence across donors. The study aimed to test whether signatures of past pathogen exposure could be identified by cataloging public T cell receptors. An early release covering roughly 640 HLA-typed donors comprised about 300 gigabases of sequencing data and 65 million to 100 million unique TCR sequences. All discovery cohort repertoires had been generated using a single sequencing platform. Roughly 5 DR-DQ haplotypes were handled as single units for association and clustering, since linkage in the cohort was strong. Typing coverage varied by locus: roughly 629-640 donors for A, B, C, DRB1 and DQB1; roughly 500 for DQA1; approximately 610 for DPA1; around 450 for DPB1. In addition to the first cohort of 666 subjects, a separate validation cohort of 130 or so different subjects was used. Of the 300 to 500 genotyped donors, 81% were placed in the genetic ancestry cluster associated with self-reported Caucasian donors. Donor age, sex, ethnicity and CMV serostatus were collected together with the repertoire data. To decide whether each TCR beta V gene segment behaved as functional or pseudogenic, an earlier analysis of fewer than 750 of the donors relied on high-throughput TCR beta sequencing. Using immunosequencing, the study profiled T cell repertoires from some 670 subjects and related those repertoires to cytomegalovirus serostatus. A later analysis re-examined previously published TCR beta repertoires from roughly 720 donors and added high-resolution HLA genotyping to investigate patterns of TCR occurrence. Among some 410 genotyped donors of the cohort, an average of roughly 240,000 unique TCR beta nucleotide sequences were sequenced per donor, about a sixth of them non-productive. The investigation overall reported the following: In a later genetic analysis, fewer N-insertions in productive TCRs were reported among donors in an Asian-associated ancestry cluster than the roughly 700-donor mean. The only immune exposure information available for the cohort was CMV serostatus. Specific HLA alleles were associated with around 18,000 TCR beta sequences at a false discovery rate of 0.05 in a later analysis. In a later analysis, most CMV-associated TCR beta chains were found to appear HLA-restricted, with HLA associations seemingly driven largely by CMV exposure. This cohort had only TCR beta chains sequenced, and the lack of alpha or paired-chain data limited which features could be detected. A further reported finding was that TCR beta sequences accurately predicted the HLA-A and HLA-B alleles for most subjects in the first cohort. HLA typing was unavailable for some donors at each locus, so association tests used only the typed subset. Because counts were too low, approximately 15 rarely observed V segments, including chromosome 9 orphons, were excluded from the earlier analysis of 587 of the donors. A group of highly shared sequence variants was considered likely to be a technical artifact of the sequencing pipeline. Correlated functional status among segregating V segments might be attributable to linkage disequilibrium, but an unknown experimental factor could not be ruled out. Three of the identified cytomegalovirus-associated TCR beta chains were confirmed in vitro to be specific for cytomegalovirus antigens. The authors suggested that the approach could potentially be generalized to other disease states and immunological phenotypes. An earlier analysis of some 590 of the donors showed that most TCR beta V segments appeared in productive rearrangements either about 87% or about 30% of the time, which broadly matched IMGT annotations. The study listed 164 TCR beta chains as associated with cytomegalovirus. While some public TCRs were present in many individuals, most TCR sequences turned up only very rarely across donors. A later analysis found that TCR association rates varied across HLA loci, with DRB1 alleles showing the most associated TCRs and HLA-C alleles the fewest. The classifier was reported to diagnose cytomegalovirus status with high specificity and sensitivity in both the original cohort and the validation cohort. In a later genetic analysis, a missense DCLRE1C variant was associated with V-gene and J-gene trimming of TCR beta chains, and the association was replicated in an independent cohort. Assigning TCR associations to individual alleles was difficult when HLA alleles, especially DR and DQ, strongly co-occurred. A later analysis reported that several top co-occurrence clusters appeared linked to parvovirus B19, influenza, CMV and Epstein-Barr virus. In a later analysis, HLA-associated TCR beta chains were found to be more clonally expanded and to have lower generation probabilities than equally common non-associated chains. Sequencing depth was assumed to be roughly uniform across donors in the presence/absence analyses, though that assumption may not hold.

As regards this clone: What this receptor recognizes is not known. The sample contains more than one DNA sequence encoding this CDR3.

Libraries were constructed by the immunoSEQ multiplex PCR assay. For the multiplex PCR, a mixture combining 60 forward primers for TCR Vbeta segments and 13 reverse primers for TCR Jbeta segments was used. The CDR3 region of rearranged TCR beta genes was amplified from genomic DNA with a multiplex PCR assay. Amplified TCR beta libraries were sequenced as 87-base-pair reads on the Illumina HiSeq System. The original pipeline was this. A later analysis tallied 75 million to 95 million unique TCR beta chains across the approximately 670 repertoires, and about 10 million of those chains were shared by two or more donors. To remove PCR and sequencing errors, raw reads were error-corrected and collapsed into unique sequences using a nearest-neighbor algorithm that merged closely related sequences. V, D and J gene segments were assigned by aligning CDR3 sequences to IMGT reference sequences. Each retained sequence needed at least a six-nucleotide match to both a V gene segment and a J gene segment. A rearrangement was called productive if the CDR3 had no stop codons and remained in frame with V and J, and every other rearrangement was called non-productive. Following IMGT convention, CDR3 was defined as the stretch from the second conserved V-encoded cysteine up to the conserved J-encoded phenylalanine. The earlier analysis of 587 of the donors excluded sequences that lacked an unambiguous match to a single V gene segment. In an earlier analysis of roughly 500 of the donors, V segments were called functional above 56.7% productive rearrangements and were called segregating when the between-donor standard deviation exceeded 5%. To diagnose cytomegalovirus status from the catalog of TCR beta chain sequences, a statistical classification framework was built. A later analysis assigned V and J genes by comparing TCR nucleotide sequences with IMGT/GENE-DB human TR gene sequences. The TCRdist pipeline was used in a later analysis to assign CDR3 sequences and most-parsimonious VDJ recombination scenarios. A later analysis defined each TCR beta chain by its CDR3 amino acid sequence plus V-gene family, and excluded reads lacking a unique V-gene family. In a later analysis, approximately 640 highly shared, low-generation-probability nucleotide sequences were removed to address suspected cross-contamination and a sequencing artifact. A later analysis calculated a clonal expansion index for each public chain from normalized within-repertoire ranks of inferred template counts. In a later analysis, generation probabilities were computed using a VDJ recombination model fitted to out-of-frame rearrangements, and the results were checked against IGoR. A later analysis scored TCR-TCR, TCR-HLA and TCR-CMV co-occurrence with hypergeometric tests, applying a repertoire-size bias correction to TCR pairs. False discovery rates were estimated in a later analysis by permuting HLA or CMV assignments 20 times. A later analysis grouped co-occurring TCRs with DBSCAN, adding TCRdist sequence similarity when clustering within HLA-allele-positive subsets. Repertoires with fewer than 30,000 or more than 120,000 public chains, plus five repertoires with anomalous nucleotide sharing, were excluded from co-occurrence clustering. Held by TCRdb, this immuneACCESS table contains in-frame sequences only and omits some clones. Under half of the omission traces to an unresolved V gene where checked; the cause of the rest is unknown. D and trimming come from the DNA, and the V and J calls and clone size come from that table. The sample has about 46,000 clones on record. About 1% of the sample goes to the ten largest clones.

The cohort was made up of hundreds of healthy bone marrow donors. All cohort members were sampled while nominally healthy, although unrecorded immune exposures were likely present. The donor tested CMV seronegative, placing the donor among the roughly 400 seronegative members of the cohort. Each donor provided a peripheral blood sample, and peripheral blood mononuclear cells were used for TCR beta sequencing. The Qiagen DNeasy Blood Extraction Kit was used to extract genomic DNA from the blood cell samples. This clonotype was sampled from a woman between 40 and 55 years old in good health and CMV-seronegative. The source material was PBMCs.

The CDR3 here reads CATARNTEAFF. The nucleotides are TGTGCCACAGCTAGGAACACTGAAGCTTTCTTT. The receptor chain draws on TRBV28 and TRBJ1-1, with an unclear D gene assignment. There are 11 amino acids in the CDR3, from cysteine to phenylalanine inclusive. The kept DNA is CDR3 alone, 33 bases in frame from the first base. Reading the germline V gene gives CDR1 MDHEN and CDR2 SYDVKM. V was cut back by 10 bases and J by 1 base, leaving a gap of 7 bases between them.